This T cell receptor (beta chain) derives from a study of blood T cell repertoires in COVID-19. The protocol was immunoSEQ multiplex PCR, while the TCRdb copy is restricted to in-frame clones and leaves out a portion. The sample shows about 180,000 clones, approximately 89% of them seen only once. The germline gives CDR1 WSHSY, CDR2 SAAADI. The CDR3 sequence is 17 residues long. V lost 1 base and J lost 2, with 17 bases in between. Sequencing was done on a sample of PBMCs or T cells enriched from blood (not recorded which). V is TRBV10-2 and J is TRBJ2-5; D is perhaps TRBD2 (6 bases). This clonotype originated in a man in his forties who had recovered from COVID-19. The CDR3 nucleotides read TGCGCCAGCAGTGAGTGGAGGGCAGGGAGAATTCAAGAGACCCAGTACTTC. As protein: CASSEWRAGRIQETQYF.